This T cell receptor (beta chain) was identified during a study of T-cell memory formation after mild COVID-19. Germline V gene data show CDR1 as SQVTM and CDR2 as ANQGSEA. Between the trimmed V and J ends, which lost 4 bases and 4 bases, there was a span of 7 bases. The length of the CDR3 is 11 residues. TCRdb reprocessed the 5' RACE reads with MiXCR, giving one entry per CDR3 protein. The sample holds 430,000 or so distinct CDR3 sequences, approximately 23% seen once. Study-wide results and limits: Pre-infection memory carried some responding clones, suggesting that cross-reactive memory joined.

The sample holds a few counts of this clonotype. What it recognizes is unknown. Material: PBMCs or a T cell subset sorted from them (not recorded which). The chain combines TRBV29-1 with TRBJ1-2; the D gene is possibly TRBD1 (6 bases). The clonotype was recovered from an adult woman who had mild COVID-19 (a few samples of this study predate the infection). Cell type and time point are not known. CDR3 loop: CSVGTVYGYTF. The CDR3, as DNA: TGCAGCGTTGGGACAGTCTATGGCTACACCTTC.